What follows are 9 T cell receptor beta chains derived from one specimen sequenced in a study of blood T cell repertoires in COVID-19. The method was immunoSEQ multiplex PCR; TCRdb's version includes in-frame clones alone and lacks a portion of them. The sample lists about 67,000 clones; approximately 90% were seen once. The sequenced sample was peripheral blood. All receptors come from an elderly woman with acute or convalescent COVID-19.

The chain uses TRBV18 and TRBJ1-2; TRBD1 agrees at 9 bases. V lost 3 bases to trimming and J lost 9 bases; unmatched junction nucleotides: 5. Germline V gene data show CDR1 as KGHSH and CDR2 as LQKENI. This CDR3 has 13 residues. As DNA, the CDR3 is TGTGCCAGCTCACCCGAGGACAGGGGTCGCTACACCTTC. It encodes CASSPEDRGRYTF.

Written as DNA, the CDR3 is TGTGCCAGCAGCTTATTTAGCAGCGCGAACACCGGGGAGCTGTTTTTT. Translation: CASSLFSSANTGELFF. The J gene is TRBJ2-2, the V gene TRBV7-2; D uncertain. Germline V lookup: CDR1 SGHTA, CDR2 FQGNSA. The CDR3 is 16 residues long. Trimming took off 2 bases at V and 0 bases at J, with 10 bases between the two ends. The whole variable domain, filled in from reference TRBV7-2 and TRBJ2-2, reads GAGVSQSPSNKVTEKGKDVELRCDPISGHTALYWYRQSLGQGLEFLIYFQGNSAPDKSGLPSDRFSAERTGGSVSTLTIQRTQQEDSAVYLCASSLFSSANTGELFFGEGSRLTVL.

The chain uses TRBV28 and TRBJ1-2, with a tentative D call TRBD1 (5 bases). Germline lookup yields CDR1 MDHEN and CDR2 SYDVKM. CDR3 size: 11 residues. Trimming pared 7 bases from V and 7 bases from J, leaving 10 bases between. DNA of the CDR3: TGTGCCAGCAAAGGCGGGGGTGGCTACACCTTC. It translates to CASKGGGGYTF.

The chain carries TRBV19 and TRBJ1-5; D not resolved. CDR3 length: 16 residues. Germline CDR1 and CDR2: LNHDA and SQIVND (reference sequence). Trimming cost V 5 bases and J 5 bases, with 19 bases left between them. The chain's CDR3 is CASSPPGSSAYQPQHF. DNA of the CDR3: TGTGCCAGTAGTCCCCCGGGGAGTTCCGCTTATCAGCCCCAGCATTTT.

The chain couples TRBV18 to TRBJ1-2; 12 bases map to TRBD1. The CDR3 has 17 amino acids. After removal of 4 bases from V and 4 bases from J, the junction contained 10 bases not matched to a gene. Germline V gives CDR1 KGHSH, CDR2 LQKENI. CDR3 region: CASSQGQGATPAYGYTF. In DNA, the CDR3 is TGTGCCAGCTCACAGGGACAGGGGGCGACGCCGGCCTATGGCTACACCTTC.

This chain uses TRBV6-5 with TRBJ2-5; D uncertain. V shed 6 bases and J shed 0 bases, with 11 bases lying between them. The length of the CDR3 is 14 residues. In germline, CDR1 is MNHEY, CDR2 SVGAGI. The chain's CDR3 is CASSFQVYQETQYF. CDR3 DNA: TGTGCCAGCAGCTTTCAGGTTTACCAAGAGACCCAGTACTTC.

The V and J genes are TRBV6-5 and TRBJ2-7; D possibly corresponds to TRBD2 (6 bases). The CDR3 covers 15 residues. From germline, CDR1 is MNHEY and CDR2 SVGAGI. V was shortened by 5 bases and J by 4 bases, with 18 bases between the two germline ends. This chain's CDR3 is CASSLSGTGHYEQYF. Written as DNA, the CDR3 is TGTGCCAGCAGTCTCTCCGGGACTGGGCATTACGAGCAGTACTTC.

This clone was found once. The chain links TRBV27 to TRBJ1-1; D is uncertain. With 9 bases removed from V and 1 base from J, the gap between germline ends came to 15 bases. From germline, CDR1 is MNHEY and CDR2 SMNVEV (reference sequence). The CDR3 covers 14 residues. CDR3 residues: CASKSSGGNTEAFF. CDR3 bases: TGTGCCAGTAAGAGTTCGGGAGGGAACACTGAAGCTTTCTTT.

This chain links TRBV27 with TRBJ1-2, with TRBD1 as a possible D gene (6 bases). Trimming shortened V by 5 bases and J by 4 bases, and 14 bases separated the two germline ends. The CDR3 has 14 amino acids. Looked up from germline, CDR1 is MNHEY and CDR2 is SMNVEV (reference sequence). The CDR3 sequence is CASSPQGRSYGYTF. For the CDR3, the DNA is TGTGCCAGCAGTCCCCAGGGGCGCAGCTATGGCTACACCTTC.